The rows below give T cell receptor beta chains drawn from one sample of a study of cytomegalovirus exposure and HLA in healthy donors. Profiled with immunoSEQ multiplex PCR; TCRdb holds only in-frame clones, not every one. The sample consists of about 170,000 clones, 75% to 90% of them appearing once. Sequenced material: PBMCs. These receptors originate from a woman in her fifties or sixties in good health and CMV-seropositive. Both conserved end residues are part of each CDR3. The order of the fields is V gene, J gene, clone size, CDR3 protein. Only part of the rows carry a size: once, few, many, or a class if the clone is expanded.

V: TRBV5-1; J: TRBJ2-2; size: -; CDR3: CASSLEFSGAGELFF
V: TRBV7-9; J: TRBJ2-7; size: -; CDR3: CASSFPPGTGRREQYF
V: TRBV19; J: TRBJ1-4; size: few; CDR3: CASVTRGRGNEKLFF
V: TRBV7-2; J: TRBJ1-5; size: -; CDR3: CASSLAGAGQSSNQPQHF
V: TRBV4-1; J: TRBJ1-4; size: -; CDR3: CASSLRTVGPYNEKLFF
V: TRBV7-9; J: TRBJ1-5; size: -; CDR3: CASSLDREGAQHF
V: TRBV27; J: TRBJ1-2; size: -; CDR3: CASRREDYGYTF
V: TRBV30; J: TRBJ1-3; size: -; CDR3: CAWTAHSGLGNTIYF
V: TRBV5-1; J: TRBJ2-3; size: once; CDR3: CASSLGKAGHGVPDTQYF
V: TRBV7-9; J: TRBJ1-1; size: -; CDR3: CASSLETGLGRAFF
V: TRBV25-1; J: TRBJ2-7; size: few; CDR3: CASSEWGGSYEQYF
V: TRBV7-2; J: TRBJ1-2; size: -; CDR3: CASSQTGDHGYTF
V: TRBV19; J: TRBJ1-1; size: -; CDR3: CASSSNRGYGNTEAFF
V: TRBV7-2; J: TRBJ1-3; size: -; CDR3: CATLQETGTIYF
V: TRBV7-9; J: TRBJ2-2; size: -; CDR3: CASSLLGRKREGQNGELFF
V: TRBV6-6; J: TRBJ2-7; size: -; CDR3: CASMERPSYEQYF
V: TRBV7-2; J: TRBJ1-4; size: -; CDR3: CASSSAGFYEEKLFF
V: TRBV2; J: TRBJ2-5; size: -; CDR3: CASSELGARETQYF
V: TRBV7-6; J: TRBJ2-5; size: -; CDR3: CASSSLGQVQETQYF
V: TRBV18; J: TRBJ1-4; size: -; CDR3: CASSRLGQGMSEKLFF
V: TRBV5-1; J: TRBJ2-3; size: -; CDR3: CASTRDYPTDTQYF
V: TRBV30; J: TRBJ1-2; size: -; CDR3: CAWSVNLYGYTF